This entry lists 10 T cell receptor beta chains sequenced from one sample in a study of beta chain features in type 1 diabetes. Overall study findings and caveats: Moderate yet significant TCRB CDR3 shortening was seen in Type 1 diabetes patients in all four CD4+ subsets.

Which antigens these TCRs recognize remains unknown. Reverse transcription of all isolated RNA meant that expressed TCRB transcripts were sequenced. Using immunoSEQ multiplex PCR, the repertoire was profiled, and TCRdb retains in-frame clones only, with some absent. The profile covers about 370,000 clones, with 9.6% appearing a single time and about 0.6% taken by the ten largest. The sequencing input was central memory CD4+ T cells from blood. All receptors come from a man under 40 with type 1 diabetes.

The chain is built from TRBV2 and TRBJ1-2, with D possibly matching TRBD1 (6 bases). V gave up 5 bases and J gave up 6 bases, with 16 bases separating them. CDR3 length: 14 residues. The germline gives CDR1 SNHLY, CDR2 FYNNEI. The CDR3 nucleotides are TGTGCCAGCAGTAATTTAAGACAGGCCCATGGCTACACCTTC. Translation: CASSNLRQAHGYTF.

There are a few counts of this clone. This sequence joins TRBV28 and TRBJ1-1, with 11 bases fitting TRBD1. The CDR3 length is 15 residues. CDR1 and CDR2 (germline): MDHEN, SYDVKM. With V trimmed by 10 bases and J by 1 base, 8 bases remained unmatched. CDR3 DNA sequence: TGTGCCATCTGGACAGGGGGCATTTCGAACACTGAAGCTTTCTTT. Its translation: CAIWTGGISNTEAFF.

The genes are TRBV7-3 and TRBJ2-6, with a tentative D call TRBD2 (5 bases). The V end was cut by 5 bases, the J end by 4 bases, with 15 bases between. CDR3 length: 16 amino acids. CDR1 and CDR2 from the germline V gene are SGHTA and FQGTGA. CDR3 sequence (DNA): TGTGCCAGCAGCCATGGTGGAGGCACCGGGGCCAACGTCCTGACTTTC. Residues: CASSHGGGTGANVLTF.

V and J are TRBV7-9 and TRBJ1-2; the D gene is possibly TRBD1 (6 bases). CDR1 is SEHNR and CDR2 is FQNEAQ in the germline V gene (reference sequence). This CDR3 has 15 residues. Trimming removed 1 base at V and 8 bases at J, with 17 bases between. CDR3 bases: TGTGCCAGCAGCTTAGGGACAGCCCCTATAGGCGGCTACACCTTC. It specifies CASSLGTAPIGGYTF.

The chain recombines TRBV23-1 with TRBJ2-3; D gene ambiguous. TRBV23-1 qualifies as an ORF whose function is uncertain. The V gene lost 2 bases and the J gene lost 4 bases, with 13 bases spanning the gap. The length of the CDR3 is 15 residues. The CDR3 bases are TGCGCCAGCAGTCAACGAATCGGATACTCAGATACGCAGTATTTT. Translated: CASSQRIGYSDTQYF.

This chain joins TRBV10-3 and TRBJ1-6, with D possibly being TRBD1 (5 bases). The CDR3 is 15 amino acids. Deletions cut 4 bases from V and 6 bases from J, with 13 bases between. Looked up from germline, CDR1 is ENHRY and CDR2 is SYGVKD. The CDR3 nucleotides are TGTGCCATCAGTGTGGGGGGATCGAGTAATTCACCCCTCCACTTT. Protein sequence: CAISVGGSSNSPLHF.

The genes are TRBV9 and TRBJ2-3; 12 bases are a match to TRBD1. There are 16 residues in the CDR3. Trimming cost V 3 bases and J 5 bases; bases outside gene matches: 7. Germline assignment: CDR1 SGDLS and CDR2 YYNGEE. The CDR3 region is CASSAGTGGFLDTQYF. CDR3 DNA: TGTGCCAGCAGCGCCGGGACAGGGGGCTTTTTAGATACGCAGTATTTT.

This clone came up a few times. The chain joins TRBV5-4 to TRBJ1-2; D ambiguous. This CDR3 comprises 13 residues. Per germline, CDR1 SGHNT and CDR2 YYREEE (reference sequence). Deletions cut 5 bases from V and 5 bases from J, with 13 bases between. The CDR3 DNA follows: TGTGCCAGCAGTGAAACAGCAGAGTATGGCTACACCTTC. It specifies CASSETAEYGYTF.

In its sample, this clone was seen a few times. The chain employs TRBV6-5 and TRBJ2-1; 7 bases line up with TRBD1. The CDR3 runs 14 residues. In germline, CDR1 is MNHEY, CDR2 SVGAGI. J gave up 7 bases and V 2 bases, and 5 bases lay outside the gene matches. This CDR3 is CASSYRDRTNEQFF. DNA of the CDR3: TGTGCCAGCAGTTACCGGGACAGAACTAATGAGCAGTTCTTC.

This clone has just a few counts. A much bigger clone sits one base away, suggesting this may be a read error. Other DNA sequences from this sample encode an identical CDR3 as well. J is TRBJ2-5 and V is TRBV7-2, with unresolved D. The CDR3 totals 14 residues. V was shortened by 5 bases and J by 5 bases, with 15 bases between the two germline ends. Germline V gene data show CDR1 as SGHTA and CDR2 as FQGNSA. CDR3 loop: CASSQDRRQETQYF. The CDR3 nucleotides are TGTGCCAGCAGCCAAGATCGGCGCCAGGAGACCCAGTACTTC.